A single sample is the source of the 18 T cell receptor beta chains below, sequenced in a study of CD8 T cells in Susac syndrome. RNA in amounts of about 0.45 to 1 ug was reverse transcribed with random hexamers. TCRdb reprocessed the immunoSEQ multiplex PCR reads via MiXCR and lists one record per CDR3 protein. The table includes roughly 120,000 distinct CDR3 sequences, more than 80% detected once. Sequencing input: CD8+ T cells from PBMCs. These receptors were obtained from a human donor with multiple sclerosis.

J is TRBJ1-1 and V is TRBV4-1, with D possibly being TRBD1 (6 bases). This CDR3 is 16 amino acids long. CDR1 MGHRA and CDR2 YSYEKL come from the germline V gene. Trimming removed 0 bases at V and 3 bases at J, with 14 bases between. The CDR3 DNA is TGCGCCAGCAGCCAAGATTCCCGGGGGGCAGACACTGAAGCTTTCTTT. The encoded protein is CASSQDSRGADTEAFF.

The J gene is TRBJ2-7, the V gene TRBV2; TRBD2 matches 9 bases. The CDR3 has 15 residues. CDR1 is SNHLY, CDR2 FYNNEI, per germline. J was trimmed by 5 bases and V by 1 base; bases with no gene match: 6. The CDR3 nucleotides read TGTGCCAGCAGTGAAGGGATGGGGACTAGCAACGAGCAGTACGTC. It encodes CASSEGMGTSNEQYV.

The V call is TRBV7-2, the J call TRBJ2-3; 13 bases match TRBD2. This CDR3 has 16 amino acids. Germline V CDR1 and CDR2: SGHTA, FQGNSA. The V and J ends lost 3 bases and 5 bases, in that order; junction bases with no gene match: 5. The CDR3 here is CASSFGLAGAGDTQYF. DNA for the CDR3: TGTGCCAGCAGCTTCGGACTAGCGGGGGCCGGAGATACGCAGTATTTT. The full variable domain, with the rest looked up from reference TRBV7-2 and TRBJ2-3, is GAGVSQSPSNKVTEKGKDVELRCDPISGHTALYWYRQSLGQGLEFLIYFQGNSAPDKSGLPSDRFSAERTGGSVSTLTIQRTQQEDSAVYLCASSFGLAGAGDTQYFGPGTRLTVL.

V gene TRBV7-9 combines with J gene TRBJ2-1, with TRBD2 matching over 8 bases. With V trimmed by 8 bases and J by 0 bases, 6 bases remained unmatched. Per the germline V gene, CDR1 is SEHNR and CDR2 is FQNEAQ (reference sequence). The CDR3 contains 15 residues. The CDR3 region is CASPSRGGSYNEQFF. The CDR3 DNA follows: TGTGCCAGCCCGAGTCGGGGGGGCTCCTACAATGAGCAGTTCTTC.

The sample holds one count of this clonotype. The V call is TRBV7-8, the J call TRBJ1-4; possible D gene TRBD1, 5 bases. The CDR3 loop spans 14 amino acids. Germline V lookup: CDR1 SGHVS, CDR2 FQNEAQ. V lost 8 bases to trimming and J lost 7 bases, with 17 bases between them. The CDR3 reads CASGPTGNREKLFF. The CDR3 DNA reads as TGTGCCAGCGGACCCACAGGCAATCGTGAAAAACTGTTTTTT.

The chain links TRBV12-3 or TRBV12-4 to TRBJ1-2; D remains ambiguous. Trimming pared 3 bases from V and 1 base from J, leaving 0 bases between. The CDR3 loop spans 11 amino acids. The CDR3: CASSFNYGYTF. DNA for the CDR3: TGTGCCAGCAGTTTTAACTATGGCTACACCTTC.

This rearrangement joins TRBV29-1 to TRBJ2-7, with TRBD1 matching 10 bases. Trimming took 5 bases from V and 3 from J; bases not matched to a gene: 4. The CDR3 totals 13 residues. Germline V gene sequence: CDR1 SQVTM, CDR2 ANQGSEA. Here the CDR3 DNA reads TGCAGCGTTCGGACAGGGGGGAACTACGAGCAGTACTTC. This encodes CSVRTGGNYEQYF.

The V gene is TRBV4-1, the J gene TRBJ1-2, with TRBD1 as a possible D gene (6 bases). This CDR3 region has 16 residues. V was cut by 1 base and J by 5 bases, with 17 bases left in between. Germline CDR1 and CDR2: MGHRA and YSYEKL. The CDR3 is CASSQVPLEGGYGYTF. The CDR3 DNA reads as TGCGCCAGCAGCCAAGTCCCACTGGAAGGGGGGTATGGCTACACCTTC.

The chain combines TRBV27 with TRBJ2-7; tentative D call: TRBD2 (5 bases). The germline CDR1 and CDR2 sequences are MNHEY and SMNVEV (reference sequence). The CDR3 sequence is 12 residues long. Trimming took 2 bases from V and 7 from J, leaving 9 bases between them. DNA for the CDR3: TGTGCCAGCAGTTTAGATGGGAGTGAGCAGTACTTC. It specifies CASSLDGSEQYF.

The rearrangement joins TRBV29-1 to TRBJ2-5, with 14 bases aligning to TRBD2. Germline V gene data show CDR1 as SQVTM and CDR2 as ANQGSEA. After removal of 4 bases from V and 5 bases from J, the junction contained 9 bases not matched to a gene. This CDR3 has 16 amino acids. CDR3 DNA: TGCAGCGTTGGCCTTGGGACTAGCGGGAGAACTGAGACCCAGTACTTC. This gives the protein CSVGLGTSGRTETQYF.

The CDR3 region is CASSPDRVGNEQFF. CDR3 in DNA: TGTGCCAGCAGCCCAGATAGGGTGGGGAATGAGCAGTTCTTC. The V gene is TRBV21-1, the J gene TRBJ2-1. TRBV21-1 is termed a pseudogene. The CDR3 is made up of 14 amino acids.

The CDR3 loop reads CSVRPGLAGYNEQFF. The DNA for the CDR3 is TGCAGCGTCCGCCCCGGACTAGCGGGATACAATGAGCAGTTCTTC. V usage is TRBV29-1 and J usage is TRBJ2-1, with 12 bases that match TRBD2. CDR3 length: 15 residues. The ends lost 6 bases at V and 4 bases at J; junction bases unmatched: 7. CDR1 is SQVTM, CDR2 ANQGSEA, per germline.

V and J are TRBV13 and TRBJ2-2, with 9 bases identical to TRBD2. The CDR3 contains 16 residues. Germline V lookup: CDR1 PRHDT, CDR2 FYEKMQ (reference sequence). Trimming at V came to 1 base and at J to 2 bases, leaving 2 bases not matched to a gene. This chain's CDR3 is CASSLEGLANTGELFF. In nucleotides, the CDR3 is TGTGCCAGCAGCTTAGAGGGACTAGCTAACACCGGGGAGCTGTTTTTT.

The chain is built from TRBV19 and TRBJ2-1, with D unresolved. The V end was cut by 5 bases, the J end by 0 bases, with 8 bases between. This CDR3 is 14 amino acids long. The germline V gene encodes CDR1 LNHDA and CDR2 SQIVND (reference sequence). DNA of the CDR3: TGTGCCAGTAGTGATAGCCTCTCCTACAATGAGCAGTTCTTC. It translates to CASSDSLSYNEQFF.

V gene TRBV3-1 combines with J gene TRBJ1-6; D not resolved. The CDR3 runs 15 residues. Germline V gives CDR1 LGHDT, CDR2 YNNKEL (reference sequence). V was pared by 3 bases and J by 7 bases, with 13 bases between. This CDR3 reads CASSHLRTPNSPLHF. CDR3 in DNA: TGTGCCAGCAGCCACCTTCGGACCCCAAATTCACCCCTCCACTTT.

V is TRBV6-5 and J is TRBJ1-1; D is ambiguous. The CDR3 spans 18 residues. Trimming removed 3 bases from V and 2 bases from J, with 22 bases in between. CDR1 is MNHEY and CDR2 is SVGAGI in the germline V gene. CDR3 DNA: TGTGCCAGCAGTTATTCTCCAACGTCACCCCGCCCTAACACTGAAGCTTTCTTT. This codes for CASSYSPTSPRPNTEAFF.

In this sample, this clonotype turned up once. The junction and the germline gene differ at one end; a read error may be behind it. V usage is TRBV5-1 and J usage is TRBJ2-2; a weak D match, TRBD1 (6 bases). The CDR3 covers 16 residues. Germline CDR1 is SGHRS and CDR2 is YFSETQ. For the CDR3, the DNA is TGCACCAGCAGCTGGACCGGGACAACCTACACCGGGGAGCTGTTTTTT. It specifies CTSSWTGTTYTGELFF.

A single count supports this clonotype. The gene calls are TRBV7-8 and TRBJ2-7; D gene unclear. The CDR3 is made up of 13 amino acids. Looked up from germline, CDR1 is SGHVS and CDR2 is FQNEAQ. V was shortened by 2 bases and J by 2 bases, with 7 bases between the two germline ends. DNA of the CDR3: TGTGCCAGCAGCTTATACGGCCCCTACGAGCAGTACGTC. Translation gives CASSLYGPYEQYV.